This T cell receptor (delta chain) was sequenced for a study of gamma-delta T cells after stem cell transplantation. The sample holds a few counts of this clone. TCRdb attributes to this sequence the protein of a much larger clone, which differs from the DNA translation at residue 3; a read error is likely, and the protein displayed is translated from the DNA. TCRdb ran CATT on the RT-PCR reads. The top ten clones hold around 35% of a sample with 2,100 or so delta-chain clones, approximately 4.6% of them seen once. Germline CDR1 GEAIGNYY, CDR2 EKD. The CDR3 covers 15 residues. The sequenced sample consisted of gamma-delta T cells. V gene TRDV2 combines with J gene TRDJ1; no definite D call. The receptor comes from a human donor. It is not recorded whose cells these are; they may come from a transplant donor. The CDR3 reads CARDTVGSKGGKLIF. CDR3 sequence (DNA): TGTGCCCGTGACACCGTTGGGTCGAAAGGTGGTAAACTCATCTTT.